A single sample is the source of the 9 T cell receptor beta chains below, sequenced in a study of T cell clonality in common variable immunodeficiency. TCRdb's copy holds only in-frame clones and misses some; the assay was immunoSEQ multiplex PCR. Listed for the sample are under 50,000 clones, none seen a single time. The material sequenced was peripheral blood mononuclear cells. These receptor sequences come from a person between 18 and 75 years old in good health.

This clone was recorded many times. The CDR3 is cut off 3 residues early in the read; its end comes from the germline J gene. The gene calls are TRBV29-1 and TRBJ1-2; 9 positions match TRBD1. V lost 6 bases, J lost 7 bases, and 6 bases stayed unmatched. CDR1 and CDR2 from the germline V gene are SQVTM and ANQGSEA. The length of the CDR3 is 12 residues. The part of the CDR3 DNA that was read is TGCAGCGTGGCCGGGACAGGGTTTGGC. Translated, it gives CSVAGTGFG. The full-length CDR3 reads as CSVAGTGFGYTF.

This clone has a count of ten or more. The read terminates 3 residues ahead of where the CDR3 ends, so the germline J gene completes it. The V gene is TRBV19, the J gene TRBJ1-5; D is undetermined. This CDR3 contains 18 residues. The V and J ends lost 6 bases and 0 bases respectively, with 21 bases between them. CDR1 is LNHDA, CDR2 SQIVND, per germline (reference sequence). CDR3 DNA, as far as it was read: TGTGCCAGTAGATTATCACAGCACCAAATTTATAGCAATCAGCCC. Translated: CASRLSQHQIYSNQP. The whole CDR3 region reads CASRLSQHQIYSNQPQHF. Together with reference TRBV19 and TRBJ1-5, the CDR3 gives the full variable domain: DGGITQSPKYLFRKEGQNVTLSCEQNLNHDAMYWYRQDPGQGLRLIYYSQIVNDFQKGDIAEGYSVSREKKESFPLTVTSAQKNPTAFYLCASRLSQHQIYSNQPQHFGDGTRLSIL.

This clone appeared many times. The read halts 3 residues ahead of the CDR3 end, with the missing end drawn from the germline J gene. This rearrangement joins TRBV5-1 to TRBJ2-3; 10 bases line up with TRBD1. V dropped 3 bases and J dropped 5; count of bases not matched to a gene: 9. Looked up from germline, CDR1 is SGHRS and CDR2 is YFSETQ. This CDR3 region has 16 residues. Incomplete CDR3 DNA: TGCGCCAGCAGCTATTTTGACAGGGGGCTTGGAGATACG. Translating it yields CASSYFDRGLGDT. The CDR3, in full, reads CASSYFDRGLGDTQYF.

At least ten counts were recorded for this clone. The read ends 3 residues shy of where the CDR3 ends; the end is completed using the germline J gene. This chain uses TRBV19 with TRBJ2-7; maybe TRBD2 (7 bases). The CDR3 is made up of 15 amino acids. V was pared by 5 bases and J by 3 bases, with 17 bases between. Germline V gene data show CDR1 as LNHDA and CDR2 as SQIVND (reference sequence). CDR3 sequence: CASSGGGGNFYEQYF. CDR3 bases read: TGTGCCAGTAGTGGAGGGGGGGGGAATTTCTACGAG.

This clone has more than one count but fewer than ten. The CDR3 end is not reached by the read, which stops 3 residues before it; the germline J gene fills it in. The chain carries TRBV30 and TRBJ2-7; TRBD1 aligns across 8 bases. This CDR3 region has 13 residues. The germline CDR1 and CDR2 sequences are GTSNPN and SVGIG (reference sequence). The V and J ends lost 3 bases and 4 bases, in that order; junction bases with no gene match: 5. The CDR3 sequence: CAWSQGARYEQYF. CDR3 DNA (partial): TGTGCCTGGAGCCAGGGGGCCAGGTACGAG.

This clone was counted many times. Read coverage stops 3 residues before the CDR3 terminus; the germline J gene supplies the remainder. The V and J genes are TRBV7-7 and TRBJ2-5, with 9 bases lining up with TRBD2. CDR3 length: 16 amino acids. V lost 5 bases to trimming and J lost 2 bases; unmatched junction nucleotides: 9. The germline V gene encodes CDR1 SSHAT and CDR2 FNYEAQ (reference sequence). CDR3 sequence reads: CASSQIAGASQETQYF. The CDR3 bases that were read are TGTGCCAGCAGCCAGATAGCGGGGGCCTCACAAGAGACC.

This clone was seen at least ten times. The chain's CDR3 is CASSTKAGTDTQYF. Incomplete CDR3 DNA: TGTGCCAGCAGCACTAAAGCGGGCACAGATACG. The V and J genes are TRBV5-5 and TRBJ2-3, with a weak D call TRBD2 (5 bases). The read terminates 3 residues ahead of where the CDR3 ends, so the germline J gene completes it. This CDR3 spans 14 amino acids. Germline V gene data show CDR1 as SGHKS and CDR2 as YYEKEE (reference sequence). V was cut by 4 bases and J by 1 base, with 10 bases left in between.

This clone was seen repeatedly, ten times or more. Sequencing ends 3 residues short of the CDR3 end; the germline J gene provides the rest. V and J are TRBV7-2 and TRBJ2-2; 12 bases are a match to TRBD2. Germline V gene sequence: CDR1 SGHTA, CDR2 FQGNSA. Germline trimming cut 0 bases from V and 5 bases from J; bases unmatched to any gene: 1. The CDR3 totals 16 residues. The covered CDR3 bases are TGTGCCAGCAGCTTAGCTGGGACTAGCGGGACCGGGGAG. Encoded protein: CASSLAGTSGTGE. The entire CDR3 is CASSLAGTSGTGELFF.

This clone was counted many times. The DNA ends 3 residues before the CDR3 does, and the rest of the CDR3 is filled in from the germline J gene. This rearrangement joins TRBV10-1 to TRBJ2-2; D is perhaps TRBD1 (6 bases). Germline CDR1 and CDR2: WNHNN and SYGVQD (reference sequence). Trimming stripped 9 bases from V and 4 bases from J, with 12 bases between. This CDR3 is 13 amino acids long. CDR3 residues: CASNDRSTGELFF. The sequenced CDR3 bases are TGCGCCAGTAATGACAGGTCCACCGGGGAG.